The 24 T cell receptor beta chains listed next were all sequenced from one sample in a study of monozygotic twins with inflammatory bowel disease. From its re-call of the 5' RACE reads, TCRdb lists each CDR3 protein once, without DNA. This repertoire includes approximately 330,000 distinct CDR3 sequences. Sample: blood. The source is a human donor with ulcerative colitis or Crohn's disease, or a healthy co-twin of an affected twin (not recorded which).

V usage is TRBV29-1 and J usage is TRBJ2-3; absent DNA, TCRdb's TRBD1 call cannot be checked. CDR1 is SQVTM, CDR2 ANQGSEA, per germline. The CDR3 consists of 13 residues. The CDR3 reads CSGKQGATDTQYF.

The V and J genes are TRBV4-1 and TRBJ2-1; there is no DNA to check the TCRdb D call of TRBD1. Germline loops: CDR1 MGHRA, CDR2 YSYEKL. The CDR3 consists of 14 residues. The CDR3 here is CASSQEDRAGEQFF.

CDR3: CATSRDTQGSQPQHF. The chain combines TRBV15 with TRBJ1-5; the TCRdb call, TRBD1, lacks DNA for checking. Germline CDR1 reads LNHNV; CDR2 reads YYDKDF (reference sequence). This CDR3 has 15 amino acids.

The genes are TRBV28 and TRBJ2-3; checking the TCRdb D call of TRBD1 is not possible without DNA. Germline V CDR1 and CDR2: MDHEN, SYDVKM. The CDR3 consists of 18 residues. CDR3 amino acids: CASWDRDRGGLRADTQYF.

This chain's CDR3 is CSAPSPPGGGTGELFF. V gene TRBV20-1 combines with J gene TRBJ2-2; TCRdb's D gene call, TRBD2, goes unchecked for lack of DNA. The CDR3 is made up of 16 amino acids. The V gene's germline CDR1 is DFQATT and CDR2 SNEGSKA (reference sequence).

The chain couples TRBV11-2 to TRBJ1-1. Germline lookup yields CDR1 SGHAT and CDR2 FQNNGV. The CDR3 covers 11 residues. Here the CDR3 reads CASSLWGLAFF.

This chain links TRBV5-1 with TRBJ2-7; checking the TCRdb D call of TRBD1 is not possible without DNA. CDR1 and CDR2 (germline): SGHRS, YFSETQ. The CDR3 length is 14 residues. The CDR3 region is CASSLVLQGAEQYF. Full variable domain (outside the CDR3, taken from reference TRBV5-1 and TRBJ2-7): KAGVTQTPRYLIKTRGQQVTLSCSPISGHRSVSWYQQTPGQGLQFLFEYFSETQRNKGNFPGRFSGRQFSNSRSEMNVSTLELGDSALYLCASSLVLQGAEQYFGPGTRLTVT.

This sequence joins TRBV10-3 and TRBJ2-2; TCRdb's assignment of TRBD2 cannot be checked, as there is no DNA. The CDR3 has 15 amino acids. Germline V gene data show CDR1 as ENHRY and CDR2 as SYGVKD. CDR3 amino acids: CAIRPSPGNTGELFF.

V usage is TRBV7-2 and J usage is TRBJ2-7; lacking DNA, the TRBD1 call made by TCRdb goes unchecked. CDR1 and CDR2 from the germline V gene are SGHTA and FQGNSA. The CDR3 sequence is 17 residues long. This CDR3 is CASSAQGGTPTFYEQYF.

V and J are TRBV10-2 and TRBJ1-6. This CDR3 is built from 16 residues. The germline CDR1 and CDR2 sequences are WSHSY and SAAADI. The CDR3: CASSEYRSSYNSPLHF.

The V and J genes are TRBV6-1 and TRBJ2-1. This CDR3 is built from 14 residues. Germline V CDR1 and CDR2: MNHNS, SASEGT. The CDR3 loop reads CASSRAGVYNEQFF.

J is TRBJ1-2 and V is TRBV27. The CDR3 covers 14 residues. Germline values: CDR1 MNHEY, CDR2 SMNVEV (reference sequence). The CDR3 spells CASSPTRLHYGYTF.

The gene calls are TRBV18 and TRBJ2-2. The CDR3 loop spans 15 amino acids. CDR1 KGHSH and CDR2 LQKENI come from the germline V gene. This CDR3 is CASSPTGAVAGELFF.

The V gene is TRBV7-2, the J gene TRBJ2-3; checking the TCRdb D call of TRBD2 is not possible without DNA. Germline CDR1 and CDR2: SGHTA and FQGNSA. This CDR3 has 15 residues. The CDR3 sequence: CASSLGEGSTDTQYF.

The gene calls are TRBV5-1 and TRBJ2-1; checking the TCRdb D call of TRBD1 is not possible without DNA. Germline V gene lookup returns CDR1 SGHRS and CDR2 YFSETQ. The CDR3 covers 15 residues. This CDR3 reads CASTLGGQGQNEQFF.

V usage is TRBV5-6 and J usage is TRBJ1-6; the D call from TCRdb, TRBD1, cannot be confirmed without DNA. Germline V gene lookup returns CDR1 SGHDT and CDR2 YYEEEE. This CDR3 is 13 amino acids long. The CDR3 loop reads CASSRDRSNTLHF.

The J gene is TRBJ1-2, the V gene TRBV7-2; the TCRdb D gene call, TRBD1, has no DNA to confirm it. The germline CDR1 and CDR2 sequences are SGHTA and FQGNSA. The CDR3 has 15 amino acids. CDR3 protein: CASSPQTGSNYGYTF.

The rearrangement uses TRBV5-5 and TRBJ2-1; TCRdb proposes TRBD1, but this gene call is untestable without DNA. This CDR3 comprises 15 residues. Germline-derived CDR1 and CDR2 are SGHKS and YYEKEE (reference sequence). This CDR3 is CASSSQGGSYNEQFF.

This chain links TRBV2 with TRBJ1-6. The CDR3 consists of 14 residues. The V gene's germline CDR1 is SNHLY and CDR2 FYNNEI. This CDR3 is CASSDGLPVSPLHF.

The gene calls are TRBV12-3 or TRBV12-4 and TRBJ2-1; no DNA is available, so the TRBD2 call from TCRdb remains unchecked. The CDR3 contains 14 residues. CDR3 amino acids: CASILPGLVGEQFF.

The V call is TRBV7-2, the J call TRBJ1-6; the D gene TCRdb calls, TRBD1, cannot be checked with no DNA. The CDR3 has 13 residues. CDR1 is SGHTA, CDR2 FQGNSA, per germline. CDR3 protein: CASSASRDSPLHF.

This chain links TRBV20-1 with TRBJ1-1. Germline loops: CDR1 DFQATT, CDR2 SNEGSKA (reference sequence). The CDR3 is 13 residues long. CDR3 amino acids: CSARDLGDTEAFF.

J is TRBJ2-6 and V is TRBV27. From germline, CDR1 is MNHEY and CDR2 SMNVEV (reference sequence). There are 14 residues in the CDR3. The chain's CDR3 is CASSPSSGANVLTF.

The rearrangement uses TRBV5-1 and TRBJ2-1; TCRdb's D call, TRBD2, is unchecked because there is no DNA. This CDR3 comprises 15 residues. Germline V CDR1 and CDR2: SGHRS, YFSETQ. This chain's CDR3 is CASSSISAGEEGQFF.